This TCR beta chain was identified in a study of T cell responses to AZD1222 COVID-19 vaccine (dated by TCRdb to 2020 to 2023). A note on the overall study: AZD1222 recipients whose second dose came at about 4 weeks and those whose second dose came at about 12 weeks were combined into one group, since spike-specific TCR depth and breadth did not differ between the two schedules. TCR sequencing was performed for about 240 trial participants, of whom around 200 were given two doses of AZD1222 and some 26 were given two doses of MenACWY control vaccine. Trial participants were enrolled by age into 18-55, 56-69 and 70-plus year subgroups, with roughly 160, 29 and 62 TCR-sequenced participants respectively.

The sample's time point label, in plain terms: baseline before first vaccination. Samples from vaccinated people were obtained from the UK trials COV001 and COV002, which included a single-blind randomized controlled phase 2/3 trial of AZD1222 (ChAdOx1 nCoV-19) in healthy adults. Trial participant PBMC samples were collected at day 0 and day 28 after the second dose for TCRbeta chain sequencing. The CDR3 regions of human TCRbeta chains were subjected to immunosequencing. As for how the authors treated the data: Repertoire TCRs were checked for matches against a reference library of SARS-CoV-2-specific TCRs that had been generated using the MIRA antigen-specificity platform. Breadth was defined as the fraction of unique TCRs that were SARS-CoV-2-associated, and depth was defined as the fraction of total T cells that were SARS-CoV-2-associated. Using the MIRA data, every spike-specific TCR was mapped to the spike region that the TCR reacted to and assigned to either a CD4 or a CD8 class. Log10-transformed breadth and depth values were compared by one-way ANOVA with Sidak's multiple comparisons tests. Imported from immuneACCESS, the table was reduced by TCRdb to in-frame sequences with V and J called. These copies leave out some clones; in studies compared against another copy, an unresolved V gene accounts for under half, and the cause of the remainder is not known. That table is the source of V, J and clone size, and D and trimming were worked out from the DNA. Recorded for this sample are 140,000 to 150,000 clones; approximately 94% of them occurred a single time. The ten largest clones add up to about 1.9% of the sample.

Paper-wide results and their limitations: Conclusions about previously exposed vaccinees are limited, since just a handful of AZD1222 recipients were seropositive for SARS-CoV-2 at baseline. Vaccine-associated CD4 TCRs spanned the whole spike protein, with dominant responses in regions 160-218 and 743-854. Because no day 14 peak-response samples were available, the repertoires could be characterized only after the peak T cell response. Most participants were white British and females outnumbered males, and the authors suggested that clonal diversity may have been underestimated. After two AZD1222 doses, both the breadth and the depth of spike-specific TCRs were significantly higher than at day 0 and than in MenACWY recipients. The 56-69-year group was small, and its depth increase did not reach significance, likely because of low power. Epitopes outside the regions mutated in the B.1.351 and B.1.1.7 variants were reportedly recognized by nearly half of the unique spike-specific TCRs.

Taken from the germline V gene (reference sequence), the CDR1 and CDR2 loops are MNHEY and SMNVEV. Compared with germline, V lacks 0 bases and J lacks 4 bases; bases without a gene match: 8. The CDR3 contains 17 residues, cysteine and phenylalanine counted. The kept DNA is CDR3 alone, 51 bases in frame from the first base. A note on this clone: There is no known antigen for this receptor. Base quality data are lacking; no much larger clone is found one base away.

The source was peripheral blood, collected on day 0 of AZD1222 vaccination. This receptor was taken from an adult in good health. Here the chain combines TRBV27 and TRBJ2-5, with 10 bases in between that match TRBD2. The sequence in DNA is TGTGCCAGCAGTTTATCCCTAGCGGGGGTTGGGGGAGAGACCCAGTACTTC. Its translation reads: CASSLSLAGVGGETQYF.